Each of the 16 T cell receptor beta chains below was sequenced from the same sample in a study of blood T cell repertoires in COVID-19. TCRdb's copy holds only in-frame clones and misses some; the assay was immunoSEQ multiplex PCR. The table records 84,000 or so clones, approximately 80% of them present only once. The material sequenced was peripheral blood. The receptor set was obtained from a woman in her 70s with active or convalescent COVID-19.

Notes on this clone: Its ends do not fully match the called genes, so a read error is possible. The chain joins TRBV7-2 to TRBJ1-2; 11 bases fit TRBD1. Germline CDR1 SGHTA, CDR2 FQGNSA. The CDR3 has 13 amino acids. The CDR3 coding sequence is TGTGCCAGCAGCTTAGCGGGACAGGGGGTCTTGCCCTTC. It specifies CASSLAGQGVLPF.

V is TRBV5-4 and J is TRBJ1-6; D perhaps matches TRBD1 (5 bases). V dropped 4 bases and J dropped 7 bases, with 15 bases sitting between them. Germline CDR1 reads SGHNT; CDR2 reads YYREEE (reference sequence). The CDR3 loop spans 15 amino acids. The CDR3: CASSTRQGINSPLHF. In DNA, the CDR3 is TGTGCCAGCAGCACGAGGCAGGGAATAAATTCACCCCTCCACTTT. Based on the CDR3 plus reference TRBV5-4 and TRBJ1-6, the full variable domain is ETGVTQSPTHLIKTRGQQVTLRCSSQSGHNTVSWYQQALGQGPQFIFQYYREEENGRGNFPPRFSGLQFPNYSSELNVNALELDDSALYLCASSTRQGINSPLHFGNGTRLTVT.

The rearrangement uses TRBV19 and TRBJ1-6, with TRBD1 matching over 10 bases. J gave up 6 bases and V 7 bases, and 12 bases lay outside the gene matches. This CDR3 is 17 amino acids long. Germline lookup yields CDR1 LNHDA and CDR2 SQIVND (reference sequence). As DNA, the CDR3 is TGTGCCAGTACCGACCGGGACAGGGGCAGGACTAATTCACCCCTCCACTTT. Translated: CASTDRDRGRTNSPLHF.

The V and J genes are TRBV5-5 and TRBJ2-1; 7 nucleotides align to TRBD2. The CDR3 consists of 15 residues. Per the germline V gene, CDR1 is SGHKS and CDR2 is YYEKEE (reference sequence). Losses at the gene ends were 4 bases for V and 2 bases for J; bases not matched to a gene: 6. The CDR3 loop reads CASSLRRGTYNEQFF. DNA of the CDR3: TGTGCCAGCAGCCTCAGGCGGGGGACCTACAATGAGCAGTTCTTC.

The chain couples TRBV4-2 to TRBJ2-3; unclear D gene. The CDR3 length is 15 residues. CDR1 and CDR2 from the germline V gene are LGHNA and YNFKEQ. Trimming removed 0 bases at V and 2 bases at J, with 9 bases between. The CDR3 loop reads CASSQEWAPTDTQYF. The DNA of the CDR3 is TGTGCCAGCAGCCAAGAGTGGGCGCCCACAGATACGCAGTATTTT.

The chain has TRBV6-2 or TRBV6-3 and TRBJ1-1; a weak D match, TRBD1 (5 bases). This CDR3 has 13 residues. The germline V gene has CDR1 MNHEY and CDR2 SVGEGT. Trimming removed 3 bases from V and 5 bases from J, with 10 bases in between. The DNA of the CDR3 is TGTGCCAGCAGTTATCCAGGGAGGACTGAAGCTTTCTTT. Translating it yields CASSYPGRTEAFF.

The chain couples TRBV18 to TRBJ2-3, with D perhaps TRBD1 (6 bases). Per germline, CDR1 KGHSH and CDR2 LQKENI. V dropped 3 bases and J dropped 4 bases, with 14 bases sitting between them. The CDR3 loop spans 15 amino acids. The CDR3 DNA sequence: TGTGCCAGCTCACCGGGGGAACAGGGCGCAGATACGCAGTATTTT. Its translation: CASSPGEQGADTQYF.

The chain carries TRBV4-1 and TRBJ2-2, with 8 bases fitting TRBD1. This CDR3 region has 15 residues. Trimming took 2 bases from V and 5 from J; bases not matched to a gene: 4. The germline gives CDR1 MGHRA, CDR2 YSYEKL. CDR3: CASSQNTGGTGELFF. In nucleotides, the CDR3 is TGCGCCAGCAGCCAAAACACAGGGGGGACCGGGGAGCTGTTTTTT.

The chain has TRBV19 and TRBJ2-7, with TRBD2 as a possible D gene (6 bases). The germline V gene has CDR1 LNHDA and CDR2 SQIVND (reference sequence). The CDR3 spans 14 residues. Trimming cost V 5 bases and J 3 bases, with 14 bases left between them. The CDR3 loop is CASSRGLSNYEQYF. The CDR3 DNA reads TGTGCCAGTAGTCGGGGACTGTCCAACTACGAGCAGTACTTC. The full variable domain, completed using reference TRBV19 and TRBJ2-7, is DGGITQSPKYLFRKEGQNVTLSCEQNLNHDAMYWYRQDPGQGLRLIYYSQIVNDFQKGDIAEGYSVSREKKESFPLTVTSAQKNPTAFYLCASSRGLSNYEQYFGPGTRLTVT.

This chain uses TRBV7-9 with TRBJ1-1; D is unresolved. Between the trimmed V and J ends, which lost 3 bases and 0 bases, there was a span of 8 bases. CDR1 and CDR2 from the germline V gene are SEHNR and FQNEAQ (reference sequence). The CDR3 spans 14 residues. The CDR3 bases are TGTGCCAGCAGCTTTTCAGGTATGAACACTGAAGCTTTCTTT. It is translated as CASSFSGMNTEAFF.

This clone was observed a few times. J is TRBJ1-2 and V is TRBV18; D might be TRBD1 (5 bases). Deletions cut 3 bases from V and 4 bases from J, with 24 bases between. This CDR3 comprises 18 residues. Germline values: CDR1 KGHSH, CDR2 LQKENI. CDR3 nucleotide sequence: TGTGCCAGCTCACCCGCTTTGCAGGGCCCAATCCTCCTCTATGGCTACACCTTC. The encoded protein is CASSPALQGPILLYGYTF.

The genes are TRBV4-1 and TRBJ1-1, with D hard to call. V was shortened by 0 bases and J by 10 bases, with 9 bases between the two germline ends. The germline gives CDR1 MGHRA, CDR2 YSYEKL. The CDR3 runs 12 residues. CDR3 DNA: TGCGCCAGCAGCCAAGATCTCAGAGGAGCTTTCTTT. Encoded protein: CASSQDLRGAFF.

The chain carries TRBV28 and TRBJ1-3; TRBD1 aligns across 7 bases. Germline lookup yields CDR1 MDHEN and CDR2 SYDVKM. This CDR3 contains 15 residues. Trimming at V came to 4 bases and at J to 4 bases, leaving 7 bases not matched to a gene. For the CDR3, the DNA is TGTGCCAGCAGTTCCTTGACAGGGTTGGGAAACACCATATATTTT. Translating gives CASSSLTGLGNTIYF.

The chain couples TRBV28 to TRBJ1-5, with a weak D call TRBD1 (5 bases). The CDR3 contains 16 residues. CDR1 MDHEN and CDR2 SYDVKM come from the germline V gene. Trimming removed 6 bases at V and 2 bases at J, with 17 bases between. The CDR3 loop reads CASRPKGYEGNQPQHF. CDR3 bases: TGTGCCAGCAGACCCAAGGGGTATGAGGGCAATCAGCCCCAGCATTTT.

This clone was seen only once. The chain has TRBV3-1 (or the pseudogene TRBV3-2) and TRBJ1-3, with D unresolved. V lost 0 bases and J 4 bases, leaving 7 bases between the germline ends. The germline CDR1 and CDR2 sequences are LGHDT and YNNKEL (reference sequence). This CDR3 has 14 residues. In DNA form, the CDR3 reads TGTGCCAGCAGCCAAGATACGGGAGGAAACACCATATATTTT. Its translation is CASSQDTGGNTIYF.

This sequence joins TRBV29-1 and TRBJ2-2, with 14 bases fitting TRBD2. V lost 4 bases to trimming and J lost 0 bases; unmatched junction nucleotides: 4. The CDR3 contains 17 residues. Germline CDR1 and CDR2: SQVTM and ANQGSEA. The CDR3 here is CSVAGTSGGPNTGELFF. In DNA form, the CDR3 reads TGCAGCGTTGCGGGGACTAGCGGGGGCCCGAACACCGGGGAGCTGTTTTTT.